This T cell receptor beta chain was sequenced in a study of T cell clones after liver transplantation. Measured with immunoSEQ multiplex PCR; TCRdb has only the in-frame clones, and not every one. The sample yields about 51,000 clones, about nine tenths seen once. CDR1 is SGHDT, CDR2 YYEEEE, per germline. The CDR3 has 12 residues. V was shortened by 1 base and J by 2 bases, with 3 bases between the two germline ends. The source material was CD8+ T cells from blood, sampled 12 months after liver transplant. This chain links TRBV5-6 with TRBJ1-2; D is ambiguous. The source is a human patient who received a liver transplant. The T cells may partly be graft donor cells. The CDR3 nucleotides are TGTGCCAGCAGCTTGTCCAACTATGGCTACACCTTC. Its translation: CASSLSNYGYTF.